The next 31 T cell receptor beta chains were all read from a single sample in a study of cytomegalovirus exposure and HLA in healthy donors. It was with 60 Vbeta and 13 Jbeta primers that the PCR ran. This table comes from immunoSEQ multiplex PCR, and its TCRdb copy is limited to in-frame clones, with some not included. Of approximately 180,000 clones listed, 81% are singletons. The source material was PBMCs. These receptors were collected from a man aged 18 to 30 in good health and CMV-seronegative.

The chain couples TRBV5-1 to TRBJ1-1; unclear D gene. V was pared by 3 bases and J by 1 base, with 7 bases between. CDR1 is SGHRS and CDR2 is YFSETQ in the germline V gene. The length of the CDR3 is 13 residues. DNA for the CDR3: TGCGCCAGCAGCTCTTCCGGGAACACTGAAGCTTTCTTT. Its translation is CASSSSGNTEAFF. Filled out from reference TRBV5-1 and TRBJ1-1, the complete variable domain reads KAGVTQTPRYLIKTRGQQVTLSCSPISGHRSVSWYQQTPGQGLQFLFEYFSETQRNKGNFPGRFSGRQFSNSRSEMNVSTLELGDSALYLCASSSSGNTEAFFGQGTRLTVV.

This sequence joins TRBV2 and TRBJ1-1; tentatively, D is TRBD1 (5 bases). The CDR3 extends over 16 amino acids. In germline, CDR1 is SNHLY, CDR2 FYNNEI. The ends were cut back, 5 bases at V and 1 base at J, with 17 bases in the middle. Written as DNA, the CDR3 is TGTGCCAGCAGTCCCCTGGGAGGGGTGAAGAACACTGAAGCTTTCTTT. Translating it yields CASSPLGGVKNTEAFF.

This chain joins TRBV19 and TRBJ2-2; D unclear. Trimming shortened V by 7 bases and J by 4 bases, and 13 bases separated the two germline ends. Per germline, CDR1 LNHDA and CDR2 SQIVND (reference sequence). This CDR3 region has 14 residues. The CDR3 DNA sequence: TGTGCCAGTACCCACATGGGCAGCACCGGGGAGCTGTTTTTT. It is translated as CASTHMGSTGELFF. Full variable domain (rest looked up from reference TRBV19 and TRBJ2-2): DGGITQSPKYLFRKEGQNVTLSCEQNLNHDAMYWYRQDPGQGLRLIYYSQIVNDFQKGDIAEGYSVSREKKESFPLTVTSAQKNPTAFYLCASTHMGSTGELFFGEGSRLTVL.

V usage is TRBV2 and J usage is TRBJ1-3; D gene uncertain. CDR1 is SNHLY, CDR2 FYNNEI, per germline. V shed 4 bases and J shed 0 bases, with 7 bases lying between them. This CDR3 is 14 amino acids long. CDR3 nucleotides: TGTGCCAGCAGTGCTCGGGACTCTGGAAACACCATATATTTT. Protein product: CASSARDSGNTIYF. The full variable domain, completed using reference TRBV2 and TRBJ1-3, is EPEVTQTPSHQVTQMGQEVILRCVPISNHLYFYWYRQILGQKVEFLVSFYNNEISEKSEIFDDQFSVERPDGSNFTLKIRSTKLEDSAMYFCASSARDSGNTIYFGEGSWLTVV.

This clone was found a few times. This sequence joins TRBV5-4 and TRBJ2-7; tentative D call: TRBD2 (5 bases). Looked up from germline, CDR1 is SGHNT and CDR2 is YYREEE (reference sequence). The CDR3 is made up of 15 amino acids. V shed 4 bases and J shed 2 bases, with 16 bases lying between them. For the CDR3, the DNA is TGTGCCAGCAGCCCCGGGTCCAGAGGGACCTACGAGCAGTACTTC. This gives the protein CASSPGSRGTYEQYF.

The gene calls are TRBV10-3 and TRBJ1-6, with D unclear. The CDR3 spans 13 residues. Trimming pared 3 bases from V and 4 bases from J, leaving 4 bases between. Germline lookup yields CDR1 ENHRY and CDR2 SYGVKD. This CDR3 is CAISDGYNSPLHF. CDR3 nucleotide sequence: TGTGCCATCAGTGACGGTTATAATTCACCCCTCCACTTT.

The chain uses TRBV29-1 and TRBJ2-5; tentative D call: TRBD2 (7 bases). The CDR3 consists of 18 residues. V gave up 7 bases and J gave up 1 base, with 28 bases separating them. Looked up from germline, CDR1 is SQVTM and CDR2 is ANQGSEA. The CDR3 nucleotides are TGCAGCGCGGGGGGACATTGGGGGACAAGGAAAGCCCAAGAGACCCAGTACTTC. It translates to CSAGGHWGTRKAQETQYF.

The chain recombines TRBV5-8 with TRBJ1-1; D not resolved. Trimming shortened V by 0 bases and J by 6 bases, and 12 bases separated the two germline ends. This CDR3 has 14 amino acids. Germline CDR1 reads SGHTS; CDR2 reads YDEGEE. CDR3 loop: CASSLGEGRSEAFF. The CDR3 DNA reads TGTGCCAGCAGCTTGGGGGAGGGAAGATCTGAAGCTTTCTTT.

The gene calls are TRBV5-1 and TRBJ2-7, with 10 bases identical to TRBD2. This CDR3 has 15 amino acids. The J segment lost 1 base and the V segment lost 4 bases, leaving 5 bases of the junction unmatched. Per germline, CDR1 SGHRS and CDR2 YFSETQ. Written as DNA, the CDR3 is TGCGCCAGCAGCCCGCTAGCGGGGGTATCCTACGAGCAGTACTTC. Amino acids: CASSPLAGVSYEQYF.

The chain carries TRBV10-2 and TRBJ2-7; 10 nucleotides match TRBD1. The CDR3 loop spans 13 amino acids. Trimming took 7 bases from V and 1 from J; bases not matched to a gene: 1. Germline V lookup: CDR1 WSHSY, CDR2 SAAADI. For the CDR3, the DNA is TGCGCCAGCACGGGACAGGGGTCCTACGAGCAGTACTTC. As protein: CASTGQGSYEQYF.

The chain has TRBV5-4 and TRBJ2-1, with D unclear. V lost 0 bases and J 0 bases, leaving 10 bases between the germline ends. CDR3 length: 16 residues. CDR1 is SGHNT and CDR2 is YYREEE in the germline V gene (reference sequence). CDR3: CASSLVRQSSYNEQFF. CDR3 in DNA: TGTGCCAGCAGCTTGGTGCGACAAAGCTCCTACAATGAGCAGTTCTTC.

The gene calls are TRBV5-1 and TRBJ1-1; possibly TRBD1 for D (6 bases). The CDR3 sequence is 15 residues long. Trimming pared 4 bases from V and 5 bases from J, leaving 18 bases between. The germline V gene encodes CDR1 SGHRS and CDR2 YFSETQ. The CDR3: CASSGPGAVGTEAFF. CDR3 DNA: TGCGCCAGCAGCGGGCCAGGGGCCGTGGGGACTGAAGCTTTCTTT. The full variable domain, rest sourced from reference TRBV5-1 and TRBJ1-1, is KAGVTQTPRYLIKTRGQQVTLSCSPISGHRSVSWYQQTPGQGLQFLFEYFSETQRNKGNFPGRFSGRQFSNSRSEMNVSTLELGDSALYLCASSGPGAVGTEAFFGQGTRLTVV.

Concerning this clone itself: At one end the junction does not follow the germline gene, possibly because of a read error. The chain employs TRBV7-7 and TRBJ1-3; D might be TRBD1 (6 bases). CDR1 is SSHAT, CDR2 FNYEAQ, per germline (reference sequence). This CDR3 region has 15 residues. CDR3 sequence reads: CASSQNQGSGNTIYF. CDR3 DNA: TGTGCTAGCAGCCAAAACCAGGGGTCTGGAAACACCATATATTTT.

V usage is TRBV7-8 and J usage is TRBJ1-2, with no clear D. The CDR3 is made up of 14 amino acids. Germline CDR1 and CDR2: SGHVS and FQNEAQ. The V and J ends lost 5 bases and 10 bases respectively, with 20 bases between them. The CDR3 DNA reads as TGTGCCAGCAGCCCCCCAGTTCTTCCGTTATCCTACACCTTC. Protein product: CASSPPVLPLSYTF.

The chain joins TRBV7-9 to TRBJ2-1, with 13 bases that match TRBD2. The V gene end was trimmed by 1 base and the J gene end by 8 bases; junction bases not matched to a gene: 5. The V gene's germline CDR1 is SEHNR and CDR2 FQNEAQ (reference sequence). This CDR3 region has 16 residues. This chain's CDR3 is CASSLEGLAGSDEQFF. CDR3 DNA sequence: TGTGCCAGCAGCTTAGAGGGACTAGCGGGAAGCGATGAGCAGTTCTTC.

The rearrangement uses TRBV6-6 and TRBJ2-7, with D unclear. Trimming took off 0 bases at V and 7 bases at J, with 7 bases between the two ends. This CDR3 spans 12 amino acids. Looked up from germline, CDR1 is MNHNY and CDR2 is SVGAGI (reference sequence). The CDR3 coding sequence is TGTGCCAGCAGTTACTCACAGTTGGAGCAGTACTTC. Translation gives CASSYSQLEQYF.

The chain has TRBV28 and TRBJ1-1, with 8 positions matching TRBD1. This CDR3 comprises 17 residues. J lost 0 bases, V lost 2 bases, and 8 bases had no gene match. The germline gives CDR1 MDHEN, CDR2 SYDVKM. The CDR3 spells CASSLPLRTGLNTEAFF. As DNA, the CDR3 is TGTGCCAGCAGTTTACCATTGAGGACAGGGCTGAACACTGAAGCTTTCTTT.

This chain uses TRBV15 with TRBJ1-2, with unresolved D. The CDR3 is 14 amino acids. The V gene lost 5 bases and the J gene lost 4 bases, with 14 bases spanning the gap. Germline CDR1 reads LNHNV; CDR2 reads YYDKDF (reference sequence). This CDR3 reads CATSRGRDSYGYTF. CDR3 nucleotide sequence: TGTGCCACCAGCCGAGGACGGGATAGCTATGGCTACACCTTC.

The CDR3 DNA follows: TGTGCCAGCAGCGTAAAGGGGGGGGGTAAAAACACCATATATTTT. Protein: CASSVKGGGKNTIYF. The rearrangement uses TRBV9 and TRBJ1-3; TRBD1 is a possible D gene (6 bases). CDR3 size: 15 residues. Germline V lookup: CDR1 SGDLS, CDR2 YYNGEE. Trimming cost V 1 base and J 6 bases, with 14 bases left between them.

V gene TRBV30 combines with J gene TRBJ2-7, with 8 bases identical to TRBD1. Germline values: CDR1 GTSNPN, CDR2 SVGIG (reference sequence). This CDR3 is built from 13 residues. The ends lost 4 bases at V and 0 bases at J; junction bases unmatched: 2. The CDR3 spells CAWTGQGSYEQYF. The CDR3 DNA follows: TGTGCCTGGACCGGACAGGGCTCCTACGAGCAGTACTTC.

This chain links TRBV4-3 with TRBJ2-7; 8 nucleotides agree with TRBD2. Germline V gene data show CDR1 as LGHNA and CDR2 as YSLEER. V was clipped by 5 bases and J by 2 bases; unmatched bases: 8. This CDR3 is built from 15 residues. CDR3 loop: CASSNGREGTYEQYF. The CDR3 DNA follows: TGCGCCAGCAGCAACGGCCGGGAGGGAACCTACGAGCAGTACTTC.

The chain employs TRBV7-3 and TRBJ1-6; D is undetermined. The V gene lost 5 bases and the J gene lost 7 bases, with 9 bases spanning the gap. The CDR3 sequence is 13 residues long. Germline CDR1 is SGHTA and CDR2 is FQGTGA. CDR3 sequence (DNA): TGTGCCAGCAGCCCCACTCGGAATTCACCCCTCCACTTT. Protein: CASSPTRNSPLHF.

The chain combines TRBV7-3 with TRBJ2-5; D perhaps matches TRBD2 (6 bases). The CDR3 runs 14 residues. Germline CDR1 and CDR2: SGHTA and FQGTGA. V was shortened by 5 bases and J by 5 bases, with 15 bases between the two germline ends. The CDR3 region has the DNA TGTGCCAGCAGCCCCACGACTAGTGGGGAGACCCAGTACTTC. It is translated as CASSPTTSGETQYF.

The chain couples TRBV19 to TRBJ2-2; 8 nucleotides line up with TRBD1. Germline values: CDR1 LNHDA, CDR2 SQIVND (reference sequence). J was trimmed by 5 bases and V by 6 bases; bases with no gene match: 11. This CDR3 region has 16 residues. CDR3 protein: CASSTTGAVQTGELFF. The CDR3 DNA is TGTGCCAGTAGCACGACAGGGGCGGTTCAAACCGGGGAGCTGTTTTTT.

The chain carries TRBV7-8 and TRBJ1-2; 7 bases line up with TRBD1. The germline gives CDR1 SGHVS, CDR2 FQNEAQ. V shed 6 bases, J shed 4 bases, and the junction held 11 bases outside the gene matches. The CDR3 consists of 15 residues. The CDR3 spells CASSYTAGGGYGYTF. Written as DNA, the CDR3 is TGTGCCAGCAGTTACACCGCAGGGGGTGGCTATGGCTACACCTTC.

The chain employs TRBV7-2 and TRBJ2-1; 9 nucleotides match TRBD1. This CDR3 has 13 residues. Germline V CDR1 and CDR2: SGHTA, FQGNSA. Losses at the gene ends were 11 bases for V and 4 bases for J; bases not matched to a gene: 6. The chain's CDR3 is CADGTGIYNEQFF. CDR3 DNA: TGTGCCGACGGGACAGGGATATACAATGAGCAGTTCTTC. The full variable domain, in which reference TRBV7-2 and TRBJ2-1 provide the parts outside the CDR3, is GAGVSQSPSNKVTEKGKDVELRCDPISGHTALYWYRQSLGQGLEFLIYFQGNSAPDKSGLPSDRFSAERTGGSVSTLTIQRTQQEDSAVYLCADGTGIYNEQFFGPGTRLTVL.

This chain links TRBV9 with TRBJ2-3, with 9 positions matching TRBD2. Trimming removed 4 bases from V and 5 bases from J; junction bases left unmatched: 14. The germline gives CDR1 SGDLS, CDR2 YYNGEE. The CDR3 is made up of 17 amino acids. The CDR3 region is CASSYLGASGAGDTQYF. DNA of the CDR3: TGTGCCAGCAGCTACCTGGGGGCTAGCGGGGCGGGAGATACGCAGTATTTT.

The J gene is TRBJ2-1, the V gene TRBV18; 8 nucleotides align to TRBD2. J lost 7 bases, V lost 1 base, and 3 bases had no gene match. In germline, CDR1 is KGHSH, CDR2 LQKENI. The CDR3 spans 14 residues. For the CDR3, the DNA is TGTGCCAGCTCACCACAGCGGGAGTTGAATGAGCAGTTCTTC. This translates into CASSPQRELNEQFF.

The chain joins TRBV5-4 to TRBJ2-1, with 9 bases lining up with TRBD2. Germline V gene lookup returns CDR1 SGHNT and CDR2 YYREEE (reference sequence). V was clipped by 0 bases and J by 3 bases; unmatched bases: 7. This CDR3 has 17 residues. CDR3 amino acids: CASSLDLTSGFYNEQFF. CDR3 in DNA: TGTGCCAGCAGCTTGGATCTGACTAGCGGCTTCTACAATGAGCAGTTCTTC.

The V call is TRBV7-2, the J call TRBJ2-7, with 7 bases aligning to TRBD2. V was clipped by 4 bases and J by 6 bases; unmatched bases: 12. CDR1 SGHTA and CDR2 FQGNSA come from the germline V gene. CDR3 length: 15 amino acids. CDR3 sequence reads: CASSSQGTSGGEQYF. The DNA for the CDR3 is TGTGCCAGCAGCTCCCAAGGGACCTCGGGGGGCGAGCAGTACTTC.

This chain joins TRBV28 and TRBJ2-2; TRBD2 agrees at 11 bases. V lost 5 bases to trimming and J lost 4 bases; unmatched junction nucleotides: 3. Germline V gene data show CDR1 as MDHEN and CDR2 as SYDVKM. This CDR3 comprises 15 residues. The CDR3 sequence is CASSPLAGGTGELFF. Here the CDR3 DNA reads TGTGCCAGCAGTCCCCTAGCGGGGGGCACCGGGGAGCTGTTTTTT.